Listed below are T cell receptor beta chains from one sample, sequenced in a study of CD8 T cells in ankylosing spondylitis. TCRdb passed the 5' RACE reads through MiXCR, listing each CDR3 protein once. This sample has 100,000 or so distinct CDR3 sequences, with just under 9% found just once. Sequencing used blood, either unsorted or a sorted T cell fraction (not recorded which). Every receptor here comes from a male donor with ankylosing spondylitis. The CDR3 runs from the conserved cysteine through the conserved F or W. A D gene is named only where the DNA matches it firmly. Clone size appears in some rows only: once, few, many, or a class for an expanded clone.

J gene | clone size | V gene | D gene | CDR3 protein | CDR3 DNA
TRBJ1-1 | many | TRBV13 | NA | CASSLARQGFTEAFF | TGTGCCAGCAGCTTAGCCAGGCAGGGTTTTACTGAAGCTTTCTTT
TRBJ1-2 | NA | TRBV4-1 | NA | CASSLRDRQYPNYGYTF | TGCGCCAGCAGCCTTCGGGACCGCCAATATCCTAACTATGGCTACACCTTC
TRBJ2-5 | few | TRBV7-9 | NA | CASYGTAQETQYF | TGTGCCAGCTATGGAACGGCCCAAGAGACCCAGTACTTC
TRBJ2-1 | NA | TRBV24-1 | TRBD2 | CATSPGLAGSYNEQFF | TGTGCCACCAGTCCGGGACTAGCGGGTTCCTACAATGAGCAGTTCTTC
TRBJ1-1 | many | TRBV21-1 | NA | CASSEERMKGPYMNTEAFF | TGTGCCAGCAGCGAAGAACGGATGAAAGGGCCCTACATGAACACTGAAGCTTTCTTT
TRBJ2-1 | many | TRBV7-2 | NA | CASSPFEAGTNEQFF | TGTGCCAGCAGCCCCTTCGAGGCGGGTACTAATGAGCAGTTCTTC
TRBJ2-6 | NA | TRBV15 | NA | CATSRDGGSYSGANVLTF | TGTGCCACCAGCAGAGATGGCGGATCCTACTCTGGGGCCAACGTCCTGACTTTC
TRBJ2-2 | NA | TRBV20-1 | TRBD2 | CSARDRNLAGFVTGELFF | TGCAGTGCTAGAGACCGAAACCTAGCGGGATTTGTCACCGGGGAGCTGTTTTTT
TRBJ1-1 | many | TRBV7-9 | NA | CASSSGPMNTEAFF | TGTGCCAGCAGCTCCGGACCGATGAACACTGAAGCTTTCTTT
TRBJ2-2 | many | TRBV7-6 | TRBD2 | CASSLGPSGRAAGELFF | TGTGCCAGCAGCTTAGGTCCTAGCGGGAGGGCCGCCGGGGAGCTGTTTTTT
TRBJ1-2 | NA | TRBV5-5 | NA | CASSLLMGDYGYTF | TGTGCCAGCAGCTTGCTAATGGGGGACTATGGCTACACCTTC
TRBJ2-2 | NA | TRBV11-2 | NA | CASSREWAEELFF | TGTGCCAGCAGCAGGGAGTGGGCTGAGGAGCTGTTTTTT
TRBJ2-3 | NA | TRBV2 | TRBD2 | CANTGTSGRADTQYF | TGTGCCAATACCGGGACTAGCGGGAGGGCAGATACGCAGTATTTT
TRBJ2-1 | many | TRBV5-1 | NA | CASSLGVAVRPYNEQFF | TGCGCCAGCAGCTTGGGAGTAGCGGTTCGACCTTACAATGAGCAGTTCTTC
TRBJ2-1 | few | TRBV6-1 | NA | CASTRDGAYNEQFF | TGTGCCAGCACCCGGGACGGAGCCTACAATGAGCAGTTCTTC
TRBJ2-1 | many | TRBV5-1 | TRBD2 | CASSLVAGEYNEQFF | TGCGCCAGCAGCTTAGTAGCGGGAGAATACAATGAGCAGTTCTTC
TRBJ2-1 | many | TRBV29-1 | TRBD2 | CSVTGTSGRGAYNEQFF | TGCAGCGTCACCGGGACTAGCGGGAGAGGCGCCTACAATGAGCAGTTCTTC
TRBJ1-2 | NA | TRBV7-9 | NA | CASSPPGNYGYTF | TGTGCCAGCAGCCCGCCCGGCAACTATGGCTACACCTTC
TRBJ1-1 | many | TRBV27 | TRBD1 | CASRHTGTGNTEAFF | TGTGCCAGCAGGCACACCGGGACAGGGAACACTGAAGCTTTCTTT
TRBJ2-5 | NA | TRBV6-2/TRBV6-3 | TRBD2 | CASSYVAGAGQETQYF | TGTGCCAGCAGTTACGTAGCGGGAGCGGGGCAAGAGACCCAGTACTTC
TRBJ2-3 | many | TRBV29-1 | NA | CSVVLQKNEADTQYF | TGCAGCGTTGTATTGCAAAAAAACGAGGCAGATACGCAGTATTTT
TRBJ1-5 | NA | TRBV6-5 | NA | CASSYWDEKQPQHF | TGTGCCAGCAGTTATTGGGACGAGAAACAGCCCCAGCATTTT
TRBJ2-1 | NA | TRBV27 | NA | CASNRGNEQFF | TGTGCCAGCAATAGGGGGAATGAGCAGTTCTTC
TRBJ2-7 | few | TRBV12-3/TRBV12-4 | TRBD1 | CASRRQGLTYEQYF | TGTGCCAGCAGGAGACAGGGATTAACCTACGAGCAGTACTTC
TRBJ1-2 | many | TRBV28 | TRBD1 | CASSFQGEVYGYTF | TGTGCCAGCAGTTTTCAGGGGGAGGTCTATGGCTACACCTTC
TRBJ2-2 | NA | TRBV5-1 | NA | CASSPASDLTGELFF | TGCGCCAGCAGCCCGGCTAGCGACCTCACCGGGGAGCTGTTTTTT
TRBJ2-1 | many | TRBV20-1 | TRBD1 | CSARGETGTGYQGLSYNEQFF | TGCAGTGCTAGAGGGGAAACCGGGACAGGGTACCAGGGCCTTTCCTACAATGAGCAGTTCTTC
TRBJ2-2 | many | TRBV9 | NA | CASSAGGNTGELFF | TGTGCCAGCAGCGCCGGCGGGAACACCGGGGAGCTGTTTTTT
TRBJ2-7 | NA | TRBV7-9 | NA | CASSLEKTVYEQYF | TGTGCCAGCAGCTTAGAAAAGACGGTCTACGAGCAGTACTTC
TRBJ2-7 | NA | TRBV27 | NA | CASSGAGRAGEQYF | TGTGCCAGCAGTGGGGCCGGCCGGGCGGGGGAGCAGTACTTC
TRBJ1-4 | many | TRBV12-3/TRBV12-4 | NA | CASRSRTASGEKLFF | TGTGCCAGCAGGTCGCGGACCGCTTCAGGAGAAAAACTGTTTTTT
TRBJ2-1 | many | TRBV9 | TRBD2 | CASSAQGLASLHGNNEQFF | TGTGCCAGCAGCGCCCAGGGACTAGCGAGCCTACACGGGAACAATGAGCAGTTCTTC
TRBJ2-3 | many | TRBV5-1 | NA | CASSLAGSQQDTQYF | TGCGCCAGCAGCTTGGCCGGGAGCCAGCAAGATACGCAGTATTTT
TRBJ2-7 | NA | TRBV7-2 | TRBD1 | CASSLGDRYYEQYF | TGTGCCAGCAGCTTAGGGGACAGATACTACGAGCAGTACTTC
TRBJ2-1 | few | TRBV27 | NA | CASSAPALANNEQFF | TGTGCCAGCAGTGCGCCCGCATTGGCTAACAATGAGCAGTTCTTC
TRBJ2-7 | few | TRBV11-2 | NA | CASSLGRGEFSYEQYF | TGTGCCAGCAGCTTAGGGAGGGGGGAGTTCTCCTACGAGCAGTACTTC
TRBJ2-7 | few | TRBV5-1 | NA | CASSLARSREQYF | TGCGCCAGCAGCTTGGCGAGGTCCCGCGAGCAGTACTTC
TRBJ2-1 | many | TRBV2 | TRBD1 | CASGDRDSYNEQFF | TGTGCCAGCGGGGACAGGGACTCCTACAATGAGCAGTTCTTC
TRBJ1-1 | few | TRBV20-1 | TRBD1 | CSAPPGTEGTEAFF | TGCAGTGCTCCCCCCGGGACAGAGGGCACTGAAGCTTTCTTT
TRBJ2-3 | NA | TRBV6-4 | TRBD2 | CASGGGGDGTDTQYF | TGTGCCAGCGGTGGCGGGGGAGATGGTACAGATACGCAGTATTTT
TRBJ1-1 | many | TRBV12-3/TRBV12-4 | NA | CASSKYITEAFF | TGTGCCAGCAGCAAATACATCACTGAAGCTTTCTTT
TRBJ1-1 | NA | TRBV20-1 | TRBD1 | CSAGDRNEAFF | TGCAGTGCCGGGGACAGGAATGAAGCTTTCTTT
TRBJ2-3 | NA | TRBV12-3/TRBV12-4 | TRBD1 | CASSLVRGGGTDTQYF | TGTGCCAGCAGTCTAGTAAGAGGGGGCGGCACAGATACGCAGTATTTT
TRBJ2-3 | NA | TRBV19 | TRBD2 | CASSIRREITDTQYF | TGTGCCAGTAGTATACGGCGGGAGATCACAGATACGCAGTATTTT
TRBJ2-2 | many | TRBV7-2 | TRBD2 | CASSFPSGRGTGELFF | TGTGCCAGCAGCTTCCCTAGCGGGAGGGGGACCGGGGAGCTGTTTTTT
TRBJ2-7 | many | TRBV15 | NA | CATSTRRAEQYF | TGTGCCACCAGCACCCGAAGGGCCGAGCAGTACTTC
TRBJ2-1 | few | TRBV20-1 | NA | CSARDQERPSLWNEQFF | TGCAGTGCTAGAGATCAGGAGCGGCCTTCCCTTTGGAATGAGCAGTTCTTC
TRBJ2-1 | NA | TRBV7-9 | TRBD2 | CASSRTSGSAGNEQFF | TGTGCCAGCAGTAGGACTAGCGGGAGTGCGGGTAATGAGCAGTTCTTC
TRBJ2-3 | many | TRBV6-1 | TRBD2 | CASSKIWRESTDTQYF | TGTGCCAGCAGTAAAATTTGGCGGGAGAGCACAGATACGCAGTATTTT
TRBJ2-3 | NA | TRBV7-8 | NA | CASSPLPGVSTDTQYF | TGTGCCAGCAGCCCTCTACCGGGAGTTAGCACAGATACGCAGTATTTT
TRBJ2-1 | few | TRBV6-4 | TRBD1 | CASSDSIGQGYDEQFF | TGTGCCAGCAGTGACTCGATAGGACAGGGGTACGATGAGCAGTTCTTC